This T cell receptor (beta chain) came from a study of T cell clonality in common variable immunodeficiency. This clone has just a few counts. Its specificity is unknown. A far bigger clonotype differs at one base, so this is likely a read error. The read ends 3 residues shy of where the CDR3 ends; the end is completed using the germline J gene. Patients and controls were mostly of Caucasian heritage. Study conclusions and caveats: CVID subjects shared fewer TCRbeta clones than healthy controls did.

Germline CDR1 reads LNHDA; CDR2 reads SQIVND (reference sequence). The CDR3 totals 13 residues. The V end was cut by 7 bases, the J end by 9 bases, with 13 bases between. Data came from immunoSEQ multiplex PCR; TCRdb stores just in-frame clones and leaves some out. The sample holds about 45,000 clones, and no clone turns up only once. This clonotype originated in a person aged 18 to 69 in good health. J is TRBJ1-6 and V is TRBV19, with D possibly being TRBD1 (6 bases). The sample taken for sequencing was peripheral blood mononuclear cells. CDR3 region: CASKGTSFSPLHF. CDR3 bases read: TGTGCCAGTAAAGGGACAAGTTTTTCACCC. Based on the CDR3 plus reference TRBV19 and TRBJ1-6, the full variable domain is DGGITQSPKYLFRKEGQNVTLSCEQNLNHDAMYWYRQDPGQGLRLIYYSQIVNDFQKGDIAEGYSVSREKKESFPLTVTSAQKNPTAFYLCASKGTSFSPLHFGNGTRLTVT.